This passage covers 15 T cell receptor beta chains from one sample sequenced in a study of T cell repertoires in cytomegalovirus infection (dated by TCRdb to the late 2010s). The sequencing machine was an Illumina HiSeq 1500. TCRdb reran the public reads through fastp at Q25 and MiXCR, keeping productive beta chains. Rows are unified per CDR3 protein, each entry keeping the most common DNA and genes. The sample contains about 490,000 distinct CDR3 sequences, approximately 16% of them found a single time. The ten largest clones represent roughly a quarter of the sample. Specimen: CD8+ T cells from PBMCs. The source is a human donor in good health (CMV status not recorded). Some clones in this sample may be carry-over from other donors' samples.

This clonotype was counted only a few times. The rearrangement links TRBV10-2 to TRBJ2-7; TRBD2 aligns across 9 bases. The J segment lost 0 bases and the V segment lost 1 base, leaving 7 bases of the junction unmatched. This CDR3 is 17 amino acids long. CDR1 is WSHSY, CDR2 SAAADI, per germline. This CDR3 is CASSELAGGPPSYEQYF. DNA of the CDR3: TGCGCCAGCAGTGAGTTGGCGGGGGGGCCACCCTCCTACGAGCAGTACTTC.

This clonotype showed up many times. The chain uses TRBV7-6 and TRBJ2-1; D unclear. The CDR3 contains 17 residues. Germline values: CDR1 SGHVS, CDR2 FNYEAQ. The V end was cut by 2 bases, the J end by 0 bases, with 14 bases between. CDR3 coding DNA: TGTGCCAGCAGCTTATACTACATCAGGAGCTCCTACAATGAGCAGTTCTTC. Translation: CASSLYYIRSSYNEQFF.

The CDR3 region is CASSQEVEPNSNEQFF. DNA for the CDR3: TGTGCCAGTAGTCAAGAGGTGGAGCCTAATTCGAATGAGCAGTTCTTC. The V call is TRBV19, the J call TRBJ2-1; D gene uncertain. V was pared by 5 bases and J by 7 bases, with 21 bases between. From germline, CDR1 is LNHDA and CDR2 SQIVND (reference sequence). The length of the CDR3 is 16 residues.

Remarks on this clonotype: This likely comes from a read error, as the CDR3 has no conserved phenylalanine or tryptophan at its end. The chain combines TRBV27 with TRBJ1-2; D gene ambiguous. The CDR3 contains 13 residues. Germline assignment: CDR1 MNHEY and CDR2 SMNVEV (reference sequence). V lost 5 bases, J lost 7 bases, and 14 bases lay in between. The CDR3 is CASSKTDSRGYTL. CDR3 DNA sequence: TGTGCCAGCAGTAAGACGGATTCGCGTGGCTACACCTTA.

This clonotype was seen many times. The V and J genes are TRBV7-8 and TRBJ2-7; tentative D call: TRBD1 (5 bases). Germline V lookup: CDR1 SGHVS, CDR2 FQNEAQ. V gave up 5 bases and J gave up 6 bases, with 11 bases separating them. This CDR3 is 12 amino acids long. The CDR3 nucleotides read TGTGCCAGCAGCCGTGACAGAGGCGAGCAGTACTTC. This translates into CASSRDRGEQYF. Combining the CDR3 with reference TRBV7-8 and TRBJ2-7 gives the whole variable domain GAGVSQSPRYKVAKRGQDVALRCDPISGHVSLFWYQQALGQGPEFLTYFQNEAQLDKSGLPSDRFFAERPEGSVSTLKIQRTQQEDSAVYLCASSRDRGEQYFGPGTRLTVT.

At least ten counts were recorded for this clonotype. The chain has TRBV11-3 and TRBJ2-2; 13 bases are a match to TRBD2. Germline V lookup: CDR1 SGHNT, CDR2 YENEEA. V gave up 3 bases and J gave up 5 bases; unmatched junction bases: 9. The CDR3 is 18 amino acids. In DNA form, the CDR3 reads TGTGCCAGCAGCTTTATGTACGGACTAGCGGGAGAGACCGGGGAGCTGTTTTTT. Protein product: CASSFMYGLAGETGELFF.

There are many counts of this clonotype. The J gene is TRBJ2-7, the V gene TRBV28; D is undetermined. Germline lookup yields CDR1 MDHEN and CDR2 SYDVKM. The V and J ends lost 6 bases and 0 bases respectively, with 27 bases between them. This CDR3 is 19 amino acids long. The CDR3 sequence: CASSLHSAPRDTPSYEQYF. CDR3 DNA: TGTGCCAGCAGCCTCCATTCCGCCCCCAGAGACACCCCCTCCTACGAGCAGTACTTC. Using reference TRBV28 and TRBJ2-7 for the parts outside the CDR3, the full variable domain is DVKVTQSSRYLVKRTGEKVFLECVQDMDHENMFWYRQDPGLGLRLIYFSYDVKMKEKGDIPEGYSVSREKKERFSLILESASTNQTSMYLCASSLHSAPRDTPSYEQYFGPGTRLTVT.

This clonotype was seen more than once but under ten times. This chain uses TRBV10-3 with TRBJ1-2, with D possibly matching TRBD1 (5 bases). The CDR3 spans 13 residues. The V and J ends lost 2 bases and 4 bases respectively, with 8 bases between them. Germline CDR1 and CDR2: ENHRY and SYGVKD. As DNA, the CDR3 is TGTGCCATCAGTGAGGACGGGGGCTATGGCTACACCTTC. As protein: CAISEDGGYGYTF.

The J gene is TRBJ2-3, the V gene TRBV5-1; 10 nucleotides align to TRBD2. The germline V gene encodes CDR1 SGHRS and CDR2 YFSETQ. This CDR3 contains 16 residues. Unmatched junction bases numbered 5, after V lost 0 bases and J lost 4 bases. The CDR3 DNA follows: TGCGCCAGCAGCTTGGTCAGCGGGGGGGCGTCAGATACGCAGTATTTT. Amino acid sequence: CASSLVSGGASDTQYF.

In this sample, this clonotype turned up many times. Mismatch with germline at one junction end may stem from a read error. The rearrangement joins TRBV4-1 to TRBJ2-7; unclear D gene. CDR3 length: 13 amino acids. Germline CDR1 MGHRA, CDR2 YSYEKL. CDR3 DNA: TGTGCCAGCAGCCAAGATCTCTCCTACGAGCAGTACTTC. Translation: CASSQDLSYEQYF.

This clonotype has a handful of counts. The V call is TRBV29-1, the J call TRBJ1-2; TRBD1 aligns across 10 bases. This CDR3 spans 14 amino acids. Germline trimming cut 6 bases from V and 10 bases from J; bases unmatched to any gene: 14. Germline loops: CDR1 SQVTM, CDR2 ANQGSEA. CDR3 protein: CSVVSGQGRVFYTF. In DNA, the CDR3 is TGCAGCGTAGTCTCGGGACAGGGGCGAGTCTTCTACACCTTC.

This clonotype appeared many times. This chain connects TRBV7-9 to TRBJ2-7, with no clear D. Trimming removed 3 bases at V and 3 bases at J, with 9 bases between. The CDR3 has 13 amino acids. CDR1 and CDR2 from the germline V gene are SEHNR and FQNEAQ (reference sequence). The CDR3 sequence: CASSFSSHYEQYF. Here the CDR3 DNA reads TGTGCCAGCAGCTTCTCTAGTCACTACGAGCAGTACTTC. The complete variable domain, with remaining parts taken from reference TRBV7-9 and TRBJ2-7, reads DTGVSQNPRHKITKRGQNVTFRCDPISEHNRLYWYRQTLGQGPEFLTYFQNEAQLEKSRLLSDRFSAERPKGSFSTLEIQRTEQGDSAMYLCASSFSSHYEQYFGPGTRLTVT.

The V gene is TRBV2, the J gene TRBJ2-7; D may be TRBD2 (6 bases). This CDR3 is 15 amino acids long. Germline lookup yields CDR1 SNHLY and CDR2 FYNNEI. V was trimmed by 9 bases and J by 0 bases, leaving 18 bases between them. CDR3 amino acids: CASRDFQGSSYEQYF. The CDR3, as DNA: TGTGCCAGTCGGGACTTCCAAGGCAGCTCCTACGAGCAGTACTTC. Based on the CDR3 plus reference TRBV2 and TRBJ2-7, the full variable domain is EPEVTQTPSHQVTQMGQEVILRCVPISNHLYFYWYRQILGQKVEFLVSFYNNEISEKSEIFDDQFSVERPDGSNFTLKIRSTKLEDSAMYFCASRDFQGSSYEQYFGPGTRLTVT.

V and J are TRBV28 and TRBJ2-1, with 10 bases lining up with TRBD2. Germline V CDR1 and CDR2: MDHEN, SYDVKM. This CDR3 region has 18 residues. V gave up 5 bases and J gave up 0 bases; unmatched junction bases: 10. Written as DNA, the CDR3 is TGTGCCAGCAGTCCTGGGGTAGCGGGGGGAAGCTCCTACAATGAGCAGTTCTTC. This gives the protein CASSPGVAGGSSYNEQFF.

The chain has TRBV5-1 and TRBJ1-2, with a possible D match to TRBD1 (5 bases). Trimming removed 1 base from V and 0 bases from J, with 10 bases in between. From germline, CDR1 is SGHRS and CDR2 YFSETQ. The CDR3 is 15 residues long. In DNA, the CDR3 is TGCGCCAGCAGCTTGTACCAGGGCTCTAACTATGGCTACACCTTC. As protein: CASSLYQGSNYGYTF.